This T cell receptor beta chain was recovered during a study of blood T cell repertoires in COVID-19. J gave up 13 bases and V 7 bases, and 13 bases lay outside the gene matches. The CDR3 spans 14 residues. Germline-derived CDR1 and CDR2 are MNHEY and SVGAGI. Sequencing used immunoSEQ multiplex PCR; TCRdb keeps in-frame clones, though not all of them. The sample includes 180,000 or so clones, roughly 87% of them seen just once. Grouping used clinical history reported by participants in a survey and questionnaire. Sequencing was performed on PBMCs or T cells enriched from blood (not recorded which). This chain joins TRBV6-5 and TRBJ2-5; 12 nucleotides match TRBD1. The TCR originated in a human donor with acute COVID-19. The donor label of this sample is uncertain. The CDR3 region is CASTRRDRGRGWYF. CDR3 sequence (DNA): TGTGCCAGCACCCGAAGGGACAGGGGGCGTGGATGGTACTTC.